A single sample is the source of the 17 T cell receptor beta chains below, sequenced in a study of T-cell reconstitution after alpha-beta-depleted transplantation in children. Preparation of the TCRbeta library used unique molecular identifiers. TCRdb called the PCR reads again in MiXCR, with one record for every CDR3 protein. This sample carries a few hundred thousand distinct CDR3 sequences, over 10% of them seen once, and the ten largest clones take approximately 2%. The sample here was PBMCs, mostly from graft donor cells, taken 360 days after TCRalphabeta/CD19-depleted stem cell transplant. These receptors all come from a male patient between 10 and 17 years old who had a stem cell transplant for acute myeloid leukemia, so the T cells may come from the graft donor.

CDR3 sequence: CASSLGPLMRGGNEQFF. CDR3 bases: TGTGCCAGCAGCTTAGGCCCCTTAATGAGGGGGGGCAATGAGCAGTTCTTC. V gene TRBV11-2 combines with J gene TRBJ2-1, with D possibly TRBD2 on 7 matching bases. This CDR3 comprises 17 residues. The germline V gene encodes CDR1 SGHAT and CDR2 FQNNGV. Trimming pared 1 base from V and 6 bases from J, leaving 19 bases between.

This clonotype was detected many times. The V gene is TRBV15, the J gene TRBJ2-7; D is unresolved. The CDR3 has 14 residues. The germline V gene encodes CDR1 LNHNV and CDR2 YYDKDF (reference sequence). V was trimmed by 1 base and J by 5 bases, leaving 12 bases between them. CDR3 loop: CATSRGRKEDEQYF. In DNA, the CDR3 is TGTGCCACCAGCAGAGGGCGAAAAGAGGACGAGCAGTACTTC.

The sample holds a few counts of this clonotype. The chain links TRBV14 to TRBJ2-7; a possible D gene is TRBD2 (6 bases). V lost 4 bases and J lost 4, with 17 bases in between. Germline V gives CDR1 SGHDN, CDR2 FVKESK. The CDR3 has 15 amino acids. CDR3 sequence: CASSPGPGLGYEQYF. The CDR3 DNA sequence: TGTGCCAGCAGCCCCGGTCCGGGACTGGGGTACGAGCAGTACTTC.

This clonotype came up a few times. This chain connects TRBV5-6 to TRBJ2-5; 10 nucleotides align to TRBD2. The CDR3 is made up of 15 amino acids. The ends lost 4 bases at V and 5 bases at J; junction bases unmatched: 8. Germline CDR1 and CDR2: SGHDT and YYEEEE. CDR3 amino acids: CASSPEREGLETQYF. The CDR3, as DNA: TGTGCCAGCAGCCCTGAGCGGGAGGGTTTGGAGACCCAGTACTTC.

This clonotype was observed a handful of times. This chain uses TRBV9 with TRBJ2-1, with TRBD1 identical over 12 bases. CDR1 and CDR2 (germline): SGDLS, YYNGEE. Trimming cost V 4 bases and J 7 bases; bases outside gene matches: 9. CDR3 length: 16 amino acids. The CDR3 coding sequence is TGTGCCAGCAGCCCTCCCCCGGGACAGGGGGCAAATGAGCAGTTCTTC. This sequence encodes CASSPPPGQGANEQFF.

This clonotype has only a few counts. The rearrangement uses TRBV5-1 and TRBJ2-2, with 7 bases that match TRBD1. The trim removed 4 bases at V and 4 bases at J, leaving 7 bases unmatched. The germline V gene has CDR1 SGHRS and CDR2 YFSETQ. The CDR3 length is 15 residues. DNA of the CDR3: TGCGCCAGCAGCACCCGGGACAGCCCCACCGGGGAGCTGTTTTTT. Protein product: CASSTRDSPTGELFF. Full variable domain (missing parts from reference TRBV5-1 and TRBJ2-2): KAGVTQTPRYLIKTRGQQVTLSCSPISGHRSVSWYQQTPGQGLQFLFEYFSETQRNKGNFPGRFSGRQFSNSRSEMNVSTLELGDSALYLCASSTRDSPTGELFFGEGSRLTVL.

This clonotype appeared a few times. The chain carries TRBV29-1 and TRBJ2-7; 7 bases line up with TRBD2. Trimming removed 4 bases from V and 1 base from J; junction bases left unmatched: 7. Germline assignment: CDR1 SQVTM and CDR2 ANQGSEA. The CDR3 consists of 14 residues. Here the CDR3 DNA reads TGCAGCGTTGGAGGGCTAGCGGCTTCCTACGAGCAGTACTTC. It is translated as CSVGGLAASYEQYF.

The chain combines TRBV12-3 or TRBV12-4 with TRBJ2-7; 9 bases fit TRBD1. V trimming: 3 bases; J trimming: 0 bases; junction bases outside the gene matches: 3. The CDR3 runs 15 residues. The CDR3 DNA reads as TGTGCCAGCAGTTTTGGGACAGGGCTCTCCTACGAGCAGTACTTC. This sequence encodes CASSFGTGLSYEQYF.

The chain links TRBV20-1 to TRBJ2-7; D unclear. This CDR3 region has 14 residues. From germline, CDR1 is DFQATT and CDR2 SNEGSKA (reference sequence). V dropped 0 bases and J dropped 4 bases, with 13 bases sitting between them. CDR3 residues: CSAREVTRVYEQYF. CDR3 coding DNA: TGCAGTGCTAGAGAGGTAACAAGAGTTTACGAGCAGTACTTC.

This clonotype was counted at least ten times. The chain links TRBV20-1 to TRBJ2-7; 12 nucleotides match TRBD2. This CDR3 spans 17 amino acids. CDR1 and CDR2 (germline): DFQATT, SNEGSKA (reference sequence). Trimming removed 3 bases from V and 2 bases from J; junction bases left unmatched: 11. The DNA of the CDR3 is TGCAGTGCTAGGCCCGGACTAGCGGGGCGGGACCCCTACGAGCAGTACTTC. As protein: CSARPGLAGRDPYEQYF.

The rearrangement uses TRBV20-1 and TRBJ2-1, with TRBD2 matching over 10 bases. CDR1 is DFQATT and CDR2 is SNEGSKA in the germline V gene (reference sequence). CDR3 length equals 15 residues. V shed 6 bases and J 10 bases; nucleotides not matched to a gene: 15. CDR3 bases: TGCAGTGCCAGGACTAGCGGCATCATGGGGGGCGAGCAGTTCTTC. Its translation is CSARTSGIMGGEQFF.

This clonotype was seen many times. This sequence joins TRBV7-9 and TRBJ2-5; 11 nucleotides agree with TRBD1. J was trimmed by 5 bases and V by 4 bases; bases with no gene match: 6. The CDR3 is made up of 15 amino acids. Germline V gene data show CDR1 as SEHNR and CDR2 as FQNEAQ (reference sequence). CDR3 residues: CASSSWTGGLETQYF. The CDR3 DNA is TGTGCCAGCAGCTCCTGGACAGGGGGCCTGGAGACCCAGTACTTC.

The chain uses TRBV14 and TRBJ1-1; D is perhaps TRBD1 (6 bases). Germline V gives CDR1 SGHDN, CDR2 FVKESK. The germline V and J ends were trimmed by 4 bases and 0 bases, with 15 bases remaining between them. This CDR3 has 16 residues. This CDR3 is CASSPLDRYMNTEAFF. In DNA, the CDR3 is TGTGCCAGCAGCCCTCTGGACAGATACATGAACACTGAAGCTTTCTTT.

Ten or more counts support this clonotype. This sequence joins TRBV29-1 and TRBJ2-5; D not resolved. The CDR3 is made up of 12 amino acids. CDR1 and CDR2 from the germline V gene are SQVTM and ANQGSEA. The V and J ends lost 7 bases and 0 bases respectively, with 9 bases between them. Here the CDR3 DNA reads TGCAGCGGTGGGTGGAACCAAGAGACCCAGTACTTC. Protein: CSGGWNQETQYF.

The V and J genes are TRBV20-1 and TRBJ2-7; 8 bases fit TRBD2. J lost 2 bases, V lost 6 bases, and 6 bases had no gene match. The CDR3 is 13 residues long. The germline CDR1 and CDR2 sequences are DFQATT and SNEGSKA (reference sequence). The CDR3 loop is CSAVAGPTYEQYF. CDR3 in DNA: TGCAGTGCAGTAGCGGGGCCAACCTACGAGCAGTACTTC.

This clonotype was picked up many times. The chain combines TRBV10-3 with TRBJ2-1; unclear D gene. This CDR3 contains 14 residues. Between the trimmed V and J ends, which lost 3 bases and 7 bases, there was a span of 13 bases. Germline V gene data show CDR1 as ENHRY and CDR2 as SYGVKD. DNA for the CDR3: TGTGCCATCAGTGATCCGGGTGTGGGGAATGAGCAGTTCTTC. It is translated as CAISDPGVGNEQFF.

The J gene is TRBJ1-1, the V gene TRBV29-1; a possible D gene is TRBD1 (5 bases). V lost 7 bases, J lost 1 base, and 13 bases lay in between. The CDR3 is 13 residues long. Germline V gene sequence: CDR1 SQVTM, CDR2 ANQGSEA. Here the CDR3 reads CSGSGTENTEAFF. The CDR3 DNA is TGCAGCGGTTCCGGGACGGAGAACACTGAAGCTTTCTTT.